One and the same sample provided the 20 T cell receptor beta chains below, sequenced in a study of T cells in Graves' hyperthyroidism and ophthalmopathy. Amplified regions were TCR beta CDR3 sequences from RNA transcripts. The HTBI primer set served for first-round RT-PCR of the TCR CDR3. TCRdb independently ran MiXCR on the multiplex PCR reads; one entry per CDR3 protein. Of about 290,000 distinct CDR3 sequences in the sample, 13% were seen once. Specimen: blood. These receptors all stem from a woman in her twenties or thirties with Graves' hyperthyroidism that later progressed to Graves' ophthalmopathy.

This clonotype was seen many times. The chain carries TRBV24-1 and TRBJ2-1; D not resolved. This CDR3 spans 13 amino acids. The ends were cut back, 1 base at V and 10 bases at J, with 10 bases in the middle. CDR1 is KGHDR, CDR2 SFDVKD, per germline. CDR3 region: CATSDFSVGEQFF. Written as DNA, the CDR3 is TGTGCCACCAGTGATTTCTCGGTGGGCGAGCAGTTCTTC.

The J gene is TRBJ1-2, the V gene TRBV19, with D unresolved. CDR1 is LNHDA and CDR2 is SQIVND in the germline V gene (reference sequence). V was clipped by 9 bases and J by 6 bases, with 23 bases between them. The CDR3 has 15 amino acids. The CDR3 coding sequence is TGTGCCAGCTCATGGGTCGCCGGTGACCGGGATGGCTACACCTTC. This translates into CASSWVAGDRDGYTF.

As to this clonotype: Just one base apart from a much larger clone, this may be a read error. The rearrangement joins TRBV27 to TRBJ2-7; possibly TRBD1 for D (5 bases). CDR1 is MNHEY, CDR2 SMNVEV, per germline (reference sequence). There are 13 residues in the CDR3. V lost 8 bases, J lost 3 bases, and 14 bases lay in between. The CDR3 coding sequence is TGTGCCAGCGGATCCGTCGACAGCTACGAGCAGTACTTC. Translated: CASGSVDSYEQYF.

As regards this clonotype: A junction end diverges from the germline sequence, so it may reflect a read error. The V and J genes are TRBV5-4 and TRBJ1-1, with TRBD1 identical over 7 bases. The CDR3 runs 14 residues. CDR1 SGHNT and CDR2 YYREEE come from the germline V gene (reference sequence). The CDR3: CASSPDREVTEAFF. In DNA form, the CDR3 reads TGCGCCAGCAGCCCCGACAGGGAGGTCACTGAAGCTTTCTTT.

In its sample, this clonotype was seen many times. J is TRBJ2-1 and V is TRBV7-2; 13 bases line up with TRBD2. The length of the CDR3 is 15 residues. The germline gives CDR1 SGHTA, CDR2 FQGNSA. V was clipped by 5 bases and J by 9 bases; unmatched bases: 7. In DNA form, the CDR3 reads TGTGCCAGCAGCCCCGGGACTAGCGGGGTATCTGAGCAGTTCTTC. It specifies CASSPGTSGVSEQFF.

This clonotype was seen many times. The chain carries TRBV7-2 and TRBJ2-7; D might be TRBD1 (5 bases). Per the germline V gene, CDR1 is SGHTA and CDR2 is FQGNSA. The V end lost 1 base, the J end lost 7 bases, and 11 bases lay between the germline ends. CDR3 length: 13 residues. The CDR3 bases are TGTGCCAGCAGCTTAGATCTAGGGGAAGAGCAGTACTTC. It codes for CASSLDLGEEQYF.

This clonotype came up many times. The chain combines TRBV6-1 with TRBJ1-5, with 8 bases lining up with TRBD1. This CDR3 contains 16 residues. V gave up 6 bases and J gave up 3 bases; unmatched junction bases: 10. Per germline, CDR1 MNHNS and CDR2 SASEGT. The CDR3 sequence is CASSERGQGDNQPQHF. In DNA, the CDR3 is TGTGCCAGCAGCGAACGTGGACAGGGCGACAATCAGCCCCAGCATTTT.

The chain joins TRBV9 to TRBJ1-6; 7 bases map to TRBD1. Germline V gene data show CDR1 as SGDLS and CDR2 as YYNGEE. CDR3 length: 16 amino acids. J was trimmed by 7 bases and V by 0 bases; bases with no gene match: 7. Here the CDR3 reads CASSVGNRGGNSPLHF. In DNA form, the CDR3 reads TGTGCCAGCAGCGTAGGGAACAGGGGAGGGAATTCACCCCTCCACTTT. Full variable domain (remainder filled in from reference TRBV9 and TRBJ1-6): DSGVTQTPKHLITATGQRVTLRCSPRSGDLSVYWYQQSLDQGLQFLIQYYNGEERAKGNILERFSAQQFPDLHSELNLSSLELGDSALYFCASSVGNRGGNSPLHFGNGTRLTVT.

This clonotype turned up a few times. The J gene is TRBJ1-4, the V gene TRBV20-1; D is unclear. The CDR3 totals 13 residues. With 5 bases removed from V and 4 bases from J, the gap between germline ends came to 11 bases. CDR1 is DFQATT, CDR2 SNEGSKA, per germline (reference sequence). CDR3 sequence: CSAFAGVNEKLFF. CDR3 sequence (DNA): TGCAGTGCTTTTGCAGGCGTTAATGAAAAACTGTTTTTT.

The chain recombines TRBV10-3 with TRBJ1-5; D is undetermined. The CDR3 totals 13 residues. Germline values: CDR1 ENHRY, CDR2 SYGVKD. The V end lost 11 bases, the J end lost 3 bases, and 14 bases lay between the germline ends. The CDR3 DNA sequence: TGTGCCTCAACGGACGGGCACAATCAGCCCCAGCATTTT. This gives the protein CASTDGHNQPQHF.

Many counts were recorded for this clonotype. CDR3 sequence reads: CASSLTPGTVLYEQYF. The CDR3, as DNA: TGTGCCAGCAGTTTAACACCCGGGACAGTCCTCTACGAGCAGTACTTC. The chain carries TRBV12-3 or TRBV12-4 and TRBJ2-7; 7 bases line up with TRBD1. V dropped 2 bases and J dropped 3; count of bases not matched to a gene: 10. The CDR3 covers 16 residues.

This clonotype showed up just a few times. The rearrangement links TRBV13 to TRBJ2-1; 7 bases line up with TRBD2. The CDR3 is 15 amino acids. Trimming at V came to 0 bases and at J to 4 bases, leaving 3 bases not matched to a gene. Germline V gives CDR1 PRHDT, CDR2 FYEKMQ (reference sequence). CDR3 in DNA: TGTGCCAGCAGCTTAGGGGGGGGGGTATACAATGAGCAGTTCTTC. Encoded protein: CASSLGGGVYNEQFF.

This clonotype was counted only a few times. The V and J genes are TRBV5-5 and TRBJ2-2; 13 bases agree with TRBD2. The CDR3 length is 15 residues. The V and J ends lost 4 bases and 6 bases, in that order; junction bases with no gene match: 3. The V gene's germline CDR1 is SGHKS and CDR2 YYEKEE (reference sequence). CDR3 loop: CASSGLAGESGELFF. CDR3 DNA sequence: TGTGCCAGCAGCGGACTAGCGGGAGAGTCCGGGGAGCTGTTTTTT.

This clonotype was counted at least ten times. V usage is TRBV4-1 and J usage is TRBJ2-2; weak D call: TRBD2 (5 bases). Germline V gene lookup returns CDR1 MGHRA and CDR2 YSYEKL. Trimming took off 4 bases at V and 6 bases at J, with 15 bases between the two ends. The CDR3 is made up of 15 amino acids. CDR3 in DNA: TGCGCCAGCAGCCGGGCCCGAATGGGAGCCGGGGAGCTGTTTTTT. The encoded protein is CASSRARMGAGELFF.

The chain couples TRBV6-2 or TRBV6-3 to TRBJ2-2; D assignment may be TRBD1 or TRBD2 (8 bases each). Trimming took off 2 bases at V and 6 bases at J, with 28 bases between the two ends. Per germline, CDR1 MNHEY and CDR2 SVGEGT. This CDR3 has 20 residues. CDR3 residues: CASSYVRKRGPGGVPGELFF. DNA for the CDR3: TGTGCCAGCAGTTACGTTCGTAAGCGGGGGCCAGGGGGCGTCCCCGGGGAGCTGTTTTTT.

The CDR3 is CSAKGLVGVGYEQYF. CDR3 DNA sequence: TGCAGTGCTAAGGGACTAGTGGGAGTAGGCTACGAGCAGTACTTC. The chain recombines TRBV20-1 with TRBJ2-7, with TRBD2 matching 8 bases. CDR1 is DFQATT and CDR2 is SNEGSKA in the germline V gene (reference sequence). V dropped 4 bases and J dropped 3; count of bases not matched to a gene: 11. This CDR3 has 15 amino acids.

Ten or more counts support this clonotype. The chain carries TRBV28 and TRBJ2-5; the match to TRBD2 covers 11 bases. J gave up 5 bases and V 3 bases, and 5 bases lay outside the gene matches. This CDR3 region has 15 residues. Germline CDR1 MDHEN, CDR2 SYDVKM. CDR3 amino acids: CASSLSLAGGETQYF. DNA for the CDR3: TGTGCCAGCAGTTTGTCCTTAGCGGGAGGGGAGACCCAGTACTTC.

This clonotype was counted between two and nine times. J is TRBJ2-1 and V is TRBV19, with TRBD2 matching 7 bases. Germline V gene lookup returns CDR1 LNHDA and CDR2 SQIVND (reference sequence). The J segment lost 4 bases and the V segment lost 4 bases, leaving 4 bases of the junction unmatched. The CDR3 contains 14 residues. The chain's CDR3 is CASSTGLGYNEQFF. In nucleotides, the CDR3 is TGTGCCAGTAGTACAGGACTAGGGTACAATGAGCAGTTCTTC.

This clonotype appeared many times. The chain is built from TRBV18 and TRBJ1-1; no firm D call. Germline V gives CDR1 KGHSH, CDR2 LQKENI. The V and J ends lost 1 base and 1 base respectively, with 13 bases between them. The CDR3 runs 16 residues. Here the CDR3 DNA reads TGTGCCAGCTCACCACGGCAGCCCCGGGGGAACACTGAAGCTTTCTTT. Translation gives CASSPRQPRGNTEAFF.

The chain employs TRBV2 and TRBJ2-1; D ambiguous. The CDR3 runs 14 residues. Per the germline V gene, CDR1 is SNHLY and CDR2 is FYNNEI. V was shortened by 8 bases and J by 7 bases, with 18 bases between the two germline ends. The CDR3 sequence is CASHPQIGLNEQFF. In DNA, the CDR3 is TGTGCCAGCCATCCCCAGATAGGCCTGAATGAGCAGTTCTTC.